This is a list of T cell receptor beta chains from one sample in a study of blood T cell repertoires in COVID-19. Generated by immunoSEQ multiplex PCR, the TCRdb table keeps only in-frame clones and is missing some. The table lists 200,000 to 250,000 clones, approximately 78% of them singletons, with about 4.8% in the top ten. Input material: peripheral blood. These receptors were obtained from a woman in her 70s with COVID-19, enrolled during active disease. The CDR3 runs from the conserved cysteine through the conserved F or W. D genes are given only for firm matches. Part of the rows lack a size; the others show once, few, many or a class for expanded clones.

TRBV3-1/TRBV3-2	.	TRBJ1-1	.	CASSQERNGAFF	TGTGCCAGCAGCCAAGAGCGAAACGGGGCTTTCTTT
TRBV11-2	.	TRBJ1-6	.	CASRFSGGNSPLHF	TGTGCCAGCAGGTTCTCGGGTGGGAATTCACCCCTCCACTTT
TRBV12-3/TRBV12-4	.	TRBJ1-2	.	CASSLTRGIGYAF	TGTGCCAGCAGTTTGACCAGGGGAATTGGCTACGCCTTC
TRBV18	.	TRBJ2-7	.	CASSPSDGSTYEQYF	TGTGCCAGCTCACCATCGGATGGGAGTACCTACGAGCAGTACTTC
TRBV28	few	TRBJ1-2	TRBD1	CASKLTGGRYGYTF	TGTGCCAGCAAACTCACAGGGGGAAGGTATGGCTACACCTTC
TRBV3-1/TRBV3-2	.	TRBJ2-7	.	CASSPSSTGGAYEQYF	TGTGCCAGCAGCCCTTCCTCTACAGGGGGGGCCTACGAGCAGTACTTC
TRBV5-1	.	TRBJ2-2	TRBD2	CASSSGTRPNTGELFF	TGCGCCAGCAGCTCCGGGACTAGACCAAACACCGGGGAGCTGTTTTTT
TRBV27	.	TRBJ1-2	TRBD1	CASSFLQGDGYTF	TGTGCCAGCAGTTTCCTCCAGGGGGATGGCTACACCTTC
TRBV19	.	TRBJ1-4	.	CAIGAFNEKLFF	TGTGCCATAGGAGCCTTTAATGAAAAACTGTTTTTT
TRBV27	.	TRBJ1-2	TRBD1	CASSLFLRDRGGYTF	TGTGCCAGCAGTTTATTCCTCCGGGACAGGGGAGGCTACACCTTC
TRBV19	.	TRBJ2-2	.	CASSIWTNTGELFF	TGTGCCAGTAGTATCTGGACAAACACCGGGGAGCTGTTTTTT
TRBV3-1/TRBV3-2	.	TRBJ1-1	.	CASSQTGMNTEAFF	TGTGCCAGCAGCCAAACAGGTATGAACACTGAAGCTTTCTTT
TRBV21-1	.	TRBJ1-3	.	CASSFFPQGSGNTIYF	TGTGCCAGCAGCTTCTTTCCCCAGGGATCTGGAAACACCATATATTTT
TRBV12-3/TRBV12-4	.	TRBJ1-4	.	CASRDREIEKLFF	TGTGCCAGCAGGGACCGGGAAATTGAAAAACTGTTTTTT
TRBV5-1	once	TRBJ2-7	TRBD1	CASSFGTGGNEQYF	TGCGCCAGCAGCTTCGGGACAGGGGGCAACGAGCAGTACTTC
TRBV7-9	.	TRBJ2-7	.	CASSLANGGYEQYF	TGTGCCAGCAGCTTAGCGAATGGAGGGTACGAGCAGTACTTC
TRBV5-6	.	TRBJ1-2	TRBD1	CASSLLGQAYYGYTF	TGTGCCAGCAGCTTGTTGGGACAGGCTTACTATGGCTACACCTTC
TRBV5-1	.	TRBJ2-5	.	CASSLAGGQETQYF	TGCGCCAGCAGCTTGGCCGGCGGGCAAGAGACCCAGTACTTC
TRBV19	.	TRBJ2-7	TRBD2	CASSIGLAVGEQYF	TGTGCCAGTAGTATCGGACTAGCTGTGGGAGAGCAGTACTTC
TRBV30	.	TRBJ1-5	TRBD1	CASSTGQVRNQPQHF	TGTGCCTCGAGCACAGGACAGGTGAGGAATCAGCCCCAGCATTTT
TRBV29-1	.	TRBJ1-2	.	CSALLPTGVYGYTF	TGCAGCGCCCTACTTCCGACAGGAGTCTATGGCTACACCTTC